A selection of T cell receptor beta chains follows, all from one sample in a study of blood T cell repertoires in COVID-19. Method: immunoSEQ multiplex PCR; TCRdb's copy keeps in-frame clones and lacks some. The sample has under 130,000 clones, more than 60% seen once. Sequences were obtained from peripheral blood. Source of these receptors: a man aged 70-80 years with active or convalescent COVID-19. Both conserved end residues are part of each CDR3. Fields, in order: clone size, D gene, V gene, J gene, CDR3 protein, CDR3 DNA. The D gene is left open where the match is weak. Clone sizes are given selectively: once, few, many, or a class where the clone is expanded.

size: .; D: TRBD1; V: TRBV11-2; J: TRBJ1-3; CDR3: CASSLRDRASGNTIYF; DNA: TGTGCCAGCAGCTTAAGGGACAGGGCATCTGGAAACACCATATATTTT
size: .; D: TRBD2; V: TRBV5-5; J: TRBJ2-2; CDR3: CASSLGLAGANTGELFF; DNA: TGTGCCAGCAGCTTGGGTCTAGCGGGGGCGAACACCGGGGAGCTGTTTTTT
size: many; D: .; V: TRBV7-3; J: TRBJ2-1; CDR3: CASSLGGASSYNEQFF; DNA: TGTGCCAGCAGCTTAGGCGGGGCTAGCTCCTACAATGAGCAGTTCTTC
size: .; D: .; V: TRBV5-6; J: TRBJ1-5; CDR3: CASSLADNPSNQPQHF; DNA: TGTGCCAGCAGCTTGGCTGACAACCCCAGCAATCAGCCCCAGCATTTT
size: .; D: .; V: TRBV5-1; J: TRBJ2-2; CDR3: CASSLGSGANTGELFF; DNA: TGCGCCAGCAGCCTGGGCTCGGGGGCGAACACCGGGGAGCTGTTTTTT
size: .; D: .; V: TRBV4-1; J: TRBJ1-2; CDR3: CASSISIRHGYTF; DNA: TGCGCCAGCAGCATAAGCATCAGGCATGGCTACACCTTC
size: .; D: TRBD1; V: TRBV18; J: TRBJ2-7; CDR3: CASSPGQGIDEQYF; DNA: TGTGCCAGCTCACCGGGACAGGGCATTGACGAGCAGTACTTC
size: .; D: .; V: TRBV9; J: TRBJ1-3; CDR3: CASSARPGTGNTIYF; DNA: TGTGCCAGCAGCGCACGTCCCGGGACAGGAAACACCATATATTTT
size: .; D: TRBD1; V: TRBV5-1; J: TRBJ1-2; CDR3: CASSGTGERYGYTF; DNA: TGCGCCAGCAGCGGAACAGGGGAACGGTATGGCTACACCTTC
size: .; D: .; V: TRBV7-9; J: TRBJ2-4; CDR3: CASSEEPRNIQYF; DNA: TGTGCCAGCAGCGAGGAACCGAGAAACATTCAGTACTTC
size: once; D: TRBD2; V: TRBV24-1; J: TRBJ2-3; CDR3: CATSDRTSGRDLTDTQYF; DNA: TGTGCCACCAGTGACCGGACTAGCGGGCGAGACCTCACAGATACGCAGTATTTT
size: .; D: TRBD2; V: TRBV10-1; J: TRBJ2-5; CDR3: CASSEPRGREAQETQYF; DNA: TGCGCCAGCAGTGAGCCCCGGGGGCGGGAGGCCCAAGAGACCCAGTACTTC
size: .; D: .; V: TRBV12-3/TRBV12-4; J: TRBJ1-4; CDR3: CASSLAGGKLFF; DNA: TGTGCCAGCAGTTTAGCGGGGGGGAAACTGTTTTTT
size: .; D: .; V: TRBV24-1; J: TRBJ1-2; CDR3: CATSDGYYGYTF; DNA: TGTGCCACCAGTGACGGGTACTATGGCTACACCTTC
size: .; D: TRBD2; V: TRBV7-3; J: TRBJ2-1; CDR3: CASSLSGGINEQFF; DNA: TGTGCCAGCAGCTTAAGCGGGGGTATCAATGAGCAGTTCTTC
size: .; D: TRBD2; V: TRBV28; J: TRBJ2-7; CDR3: CASSSSGSGSYEQYF; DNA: TGTGCCAGCAGTTCTAGCGGGAGTGGGTCCTACGAGCAGTACTTC
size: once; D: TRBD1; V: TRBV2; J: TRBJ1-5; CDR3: CASSEQGVGQPQHF; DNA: TGTGCCAGCAGTGAACAGGGGGTAGGGCAGCCCCAGCATTTT
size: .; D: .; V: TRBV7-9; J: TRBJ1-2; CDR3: CASSRRTVQSTRGYTF; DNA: TGTGCCAGCAGCCGACGGACAGTCCAATCGACAAGGGGCTACACCTTC
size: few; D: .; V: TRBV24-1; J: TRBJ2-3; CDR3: CATSDSYTDTQYF; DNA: TGTGCCACCAGTGACTCTTACACAGATACGCAGTATTTT
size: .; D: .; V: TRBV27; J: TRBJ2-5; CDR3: CASSFGSVETQYF; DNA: TGTGCCAGCAGTTTTGGTAGCGTGGAGACCCAGTACTTC
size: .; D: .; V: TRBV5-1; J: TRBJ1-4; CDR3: CASSPDSPRANEKLFF; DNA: TGCGCCAGCAGCCCCGACTCCCCGCGGGCTAATGAAAAACTGTTTTTT
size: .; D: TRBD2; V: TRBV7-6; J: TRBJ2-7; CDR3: CASSLRGGREYEQYF; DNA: TGTGCCAGCAGCTTAAGGGGCGGGAGGGAATACGAGCAGTACTTC
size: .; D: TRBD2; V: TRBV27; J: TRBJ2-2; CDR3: CASGGGPFTGELFF; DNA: TGTGCCAGTGGGGGGGGACCGTTCACCGGGGAGCTGTTTTTT
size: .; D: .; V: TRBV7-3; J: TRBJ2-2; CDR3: CASSSGLNTGELFF; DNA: TGTGCCAGCAGCTCGGGTCTGAACACCGGGGAGCTGTTTTTT
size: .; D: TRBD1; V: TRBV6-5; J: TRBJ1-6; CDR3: CASSSRQGWVGSPLHF; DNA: TGTGCCAGCAGTTCCCGACAGGGTTGGGTCGGATCACCCCTCCACTTT
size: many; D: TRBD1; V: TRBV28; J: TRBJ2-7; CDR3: CASSPDRAPSYEQYF; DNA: TGTGCCAGCAGTCCGGACAGGGCACCTTCCTACGAGCAGTACTTC
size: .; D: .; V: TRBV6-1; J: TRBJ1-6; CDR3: CASSEWQRYNSPLHF; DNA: TGTGCCAGCAGTGAATGGCAGAGGTATAATTCACCCCTCCACTTT
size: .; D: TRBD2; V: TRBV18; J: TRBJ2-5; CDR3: CASSQPGLAGGETQYF; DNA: TGTGCCAGCTCACAGCCGGGACTAGCGGGAGGAGAGACCCAGTACTTC
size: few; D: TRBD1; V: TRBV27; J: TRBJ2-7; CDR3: CASRWTGGFYEQYF; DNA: TGTGCCAGCAGGTGGACAGGGGGCTTCTACGAGCAGTACTTC
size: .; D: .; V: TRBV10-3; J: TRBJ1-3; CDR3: CATQTPDSSGNTIYF; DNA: TGTGCCACGCAAACTCCGGACAGCTCTGGAAACACCATATATTTT
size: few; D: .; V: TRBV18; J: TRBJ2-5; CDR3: CASSPLRQETQYF; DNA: TGTGCCAGCTCACCACTCAGACAAGAGACCCAGTACTTC
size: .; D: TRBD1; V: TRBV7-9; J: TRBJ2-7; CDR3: CASSLGTGVSYEQYF; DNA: TGTGCCAGCAGCTTAGGGACAGGGGTTTCCTACGAGCAGTACTTC
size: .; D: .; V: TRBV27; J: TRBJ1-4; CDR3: CASSRRGSEKLFF; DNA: TGTGCCAGCAGTAGAAGGGGATCTGAAAAACTGTTTTTT
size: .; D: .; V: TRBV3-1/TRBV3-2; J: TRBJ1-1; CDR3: CASSNNPDSEAFF; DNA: TGTGCCAGCAGCAACAATCCCGACAGTGAAGCTTTCTTT
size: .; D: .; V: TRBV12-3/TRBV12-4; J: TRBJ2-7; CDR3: CASRPGQTPKQYF; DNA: TGTGCCAGCAGACCCGGACAGACCCCGAAACAGTACTTC
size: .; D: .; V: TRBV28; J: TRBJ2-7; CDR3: CASSLGQGYEQYF; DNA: TGTGCCAGCAGTTTAGGGCAGGGCTACGAGCAGTACTTC
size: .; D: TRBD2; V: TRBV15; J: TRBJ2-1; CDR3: CATSRSTSGSYNEQFF; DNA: TGTGCCACCAGCAGATCCACTAGCGGGAGCTACAATGAGCAGTTCTTC
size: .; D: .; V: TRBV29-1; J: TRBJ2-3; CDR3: CSVLQGADTDTQYF; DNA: TGCAGCGTATTGCAGGGTGCTGACACAGATACGCAGTATTTT
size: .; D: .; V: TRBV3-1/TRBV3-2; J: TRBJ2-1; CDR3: CASGSVGARNEQFF; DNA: TGTGCCAGCGGCAGCGTAGGAGCGAGGAATGAGCAGTTCTTC
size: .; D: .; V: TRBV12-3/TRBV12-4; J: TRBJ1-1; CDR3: CASSLRGEAFF; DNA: TGTGCCAGCAGTTTAAGGGGAGAAGCTTTCTTT
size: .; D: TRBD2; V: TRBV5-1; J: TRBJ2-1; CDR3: CASSLARGGSSYNEQFF; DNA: TGCGCCAGCAGCTTGGCTCGGGGGGGAAGCTCCTACAATGAGCAGTTCTTC
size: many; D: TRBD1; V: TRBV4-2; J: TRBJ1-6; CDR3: CASSQDTGDGNSPLHF; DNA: TGTGCCAGCAGCCAAGACACAGGGGACGGTAATTCACCCCTCCACTTT
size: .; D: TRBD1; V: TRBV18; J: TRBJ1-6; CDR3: CASSPTGSSYNSPLHF; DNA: TGTGCCAGCTCACCGACAGGGAGCTCCTATAATTCACCCCTCCACTTT
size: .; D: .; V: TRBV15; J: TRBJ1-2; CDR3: CATSREGNRLNYGYTF; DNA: TGTGCCACCAGCAGAGAAGGGAACAGGCTTAACTATGGCTACACCTTC
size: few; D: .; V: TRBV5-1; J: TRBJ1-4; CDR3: CASSSAGELDEKLFF; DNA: TGCGCCAGCAGCTCCGCAGGGGAGCTCGATGAAAAACTGTTTTTT
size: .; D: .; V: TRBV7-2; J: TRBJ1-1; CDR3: CASSLGGLNTEAFF; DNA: TGTGCCAGCAGCTTAGGAGGCCTCAACACTGAAGCTTTCTTT
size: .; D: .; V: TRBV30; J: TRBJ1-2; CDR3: CAWSGTVEGYTF; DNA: TGTGCCTGGAGTGGGACAGTCGAGGGCTACACCTTC
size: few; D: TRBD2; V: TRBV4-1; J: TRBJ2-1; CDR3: CASSQVIWSGRERRNEQFF; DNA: TGCGCCAGCAGCCAAGTGATATGGTCCGGGCGGGAGCGGCGGAATGAGCAGTTCTTC
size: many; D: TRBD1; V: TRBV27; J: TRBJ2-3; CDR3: CASTDRGGQYF; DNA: TGTGCCAGCACCGACAGGGGTGGGCAGTATTTT
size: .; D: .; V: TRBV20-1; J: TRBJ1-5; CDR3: CSASPGGSNQPQHF; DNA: TGCAGTGCTAGTCCCGGGGGAAGCAATCAGCCCCAGCATTTT
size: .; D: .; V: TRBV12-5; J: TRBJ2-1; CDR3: CASGLVDREQFF; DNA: TGTGCTAGTGGTTTGGTCGACAGGGAGCAGTTCTTC
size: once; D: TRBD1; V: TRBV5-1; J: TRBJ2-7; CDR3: CASSSGQGQAEQYF; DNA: TGCGCCAGCAGCTCAGGACAGGGTCAGGCCGAGCAGTACTTC